This TCR beta chain was observed in a study of blood T cells in healthy people across ages. Study observations and caveats: Samples with more naive T cells showed higher observed beta diversity. Significant beta diversity loss was already apparent by age roughly 38, declining roughly linearly. Expanded clonotype changes were possibly confounded by unknown donor CMV status.

As concerns this clonotype: What it binds is not known.

The CDR3 consists of 14 residues. V lost 3 bases, J lost 7 bases, and 16 bases lay in between. Germline V gene data show CDR1 as ENHRY and CDR2 as SYGVKD. The authors ran a second PCR of about 7 to 11 cycles using a sample-barcoded 5' primer and a J-beta primer mix. Every sample gave at least 2.5 million paired-end reads containing CDR3. TCRdb re-analysed the 5' RACE reads in MiXCR, keeping a single row per CDR3 protein. The sample has 780,000 or so distinct CDR3 sequences, 56% seen once. The TCR was taken from a man in his forties or fifties in good health. The chain couples TRBV10-3 to TRBJ2-7; a weak D match, TRBD1 (5 bases). Source material: blood. CDR3 sequence (DNA): TGTGCCATCAGTGACAGCAGGGAATACAATGAGCAGTACTTC. Its protein product is CAISDSREYNEQYF.